Presented here are 32 T cell receptor beta chains from one specimen sequenced in a study of blood T cell repertoires in COVID-19. Repertoires were generated with immunoSEQ multiplex PCR, while TCRdb's copy carries only in-frame clones and drops some. This repertoire shows about 260,000 clones, around nine tenths found once; its top ten account for roughly a tenth. The source material was peripheral blood. Receptors were obtained from a woman in her seventies with COVID-19, enrolled during active disease.

This clone was seen once. This rearrangement joins TRBV6-6 to TRBJ1-6; D is undetermined. The V end lost 0 bases, the J end lost 7 bases, and 10 bases lay between the germline ends. CDR3 size: 15 residues. Germline CDR1 MNHNY, CDR2 SVGAGI (reference sequence). DNA for the CDR3: TGTGCCAGCAGTTACTCGGAGGGAGGGAATTCACCCCTCCACTTT. Translated, it gives CASSYSEGGNSPLHF.

This clone was detected only once. J is TRBJ1-3 and V is TRBV29-1, with D maybe TRBD1 (5 bases). Germline CDR1 reads SQVTM; CDR2 reads ANQGSEA. V dropped 4 bases and J dropped 4 bases, with 11 bases sitting between them. This CDR3 spans 13 amino acids. The CDR3 nucleotides are TGCAGCGTTGCAGGGCCGTCCGGAAACACCATATATTTT. The encoded protein is CSVAGPSGNTIYF.

The chain links TRBV2 to TRBJ1-6, with a tentative D call TRBD1 (5 bases). This CDR3 contains 15 residues. Per the germline V gene, CDR1 is SNHLY and CDR2 is FYNNEI. The germline V and J ends were trimmed by 2 bases and 4 bases, with 9 bases remaining between them. CDR3 loop: CASSETGEYNSPLHF. In nucleotides, the CDR3 is TGTGCCAGCAGTGAAACAGGAGAATATAATTCACCCCTCCACTTT.

With respect to this clone: This specimen includes other DNA sequences encoding the same CDR3. V usage is TRBV28 and J usage is TRBJ1-1, with 8 bases fitting TRBD1. V trimming: 2 bases; J trimming: 1 base; junction bases outside the gene matches: 0. The CDR3 runs to 14 residues. From germline, CDR1 is MDHEN and CDR2 SYDVKM. CDR3 coding DNA: TGTGCCAGCAGTTTAGGACAGGGGAACACTGAAGCTTTCTTT. This encodes CASSLGQGNTEAFF. The variable domain in full, with the rest retrieved from reference TRBV28 and TRBJ1-1, is DVKVTQSSRYLVKRTGEKVFLECVQDMDHENMFWYRQDPGLGLRLIYFSYDVKMKEKGDIPEGYSVSREKKERFSLILESASTNQTSMYLCASSLGQGNTEAFFGQGTRLTVV.

V usage is TRBV7-2 and J usage is TRBJ2-7, with unresolved D. V dropped 2 bases and J dropped 2 bases, with 13 bases sitting between them. The CDR3 is 15 residues long. CDR1 and CDR2 (germline): SGHTA, FQGNSA. The DNA of the CDR3 is TGTGCCAGCAGCTTATCAGGTACTGAAACCTACGAGCAGTACTTC. Translation gives CASSLSGTETYEQYF.

V is TRBV15 and J is TRBJ2-1, with TRBD2 as a possible D gene (6 bases). The CDR3 is 16 amino acids. V was pared by 0 bases and J by 10 bases, with 19 bases between. CDR1 is LNHNV and CDR2 is YYDKDF in the germline V gene (reference sequence). The DNA for the CDR3 is TGTGCCACCAGCAGAGATCGCGGGGAGAGGGGACCCGAGCAGTTCTTC. As protein: CATSRDRGERGPEQFF.

V usage is TRBV5-4 and J usage is TRBJ2-5; D not certain. In germline, CDR1 is SGHNT, CDR2 YYREEE (reference sequence). The CDR3 sequence is 14 residues long. Trimming cost V 0 bases and J 2 bases, with 8 bases left between them. CDR3 sequence (DNA): TGTGCCAGCAGCTTGGATAGAACTCAAGAGACCCAGTACTTC. Its protein product is CASSLDRTQETQYF. The full variable domain, rest sourced from reference TRBV5-4 and TRBJ2-5, is ETGVTQSPTHLIKTRGQQVTLRCSSQSGHNTVSWYQQALGQGPQFIFQYYREEENGRGNFPPRFSGLQFPNYSSELNVNALELDDSALYLCASSLDRTQETQYFGPGTRLLVL.

The chain recombines TRBV20-1 with TRBJ2-3; 10 bases line up with TRBD2. The germline gives CDR1 DFQATT, CDR2 SNEGSKA (reference sequence). V shed 3 bases and J 8 bases; nucleotides not matched to a gene: 8. CDR3 size: 14 residues. The CDR3: CSASGLAGAGTQYF. The CDR3 DNA reads TGCAGTGCTAGTGGGCTAGCGGGAGCAGGTACGCAGTATTTT.

The V and J genes are TRBV2 and TRBJ2-2; 12 bases fit TRBD2. The CDR3 runs to 16 residues. Germline assignment: CDR1 SNHLY and CDR2 FYNNEI. After removal of 7 bases from V and 1 base from J, the junction contained 4 bases not matched to a gene. CDR3 nucleotides: TGTGCCAGCACACTGACTAGCGGGAGGAACACCGGGGAGCTGTTTTTT. This encodes CASTLTSGRNTGELFF. Full variable domain (remainder filled in from reference TRBV2 and TRBJ2-2): EPEVTQTPSHQVTQMGQEVILRCVPISNHLYFYWYRQILGQKVEFLVSFYNNEISEKSEIFDDQFSVERPDGSNFTLKIRSTKLEDSAMYFCASTLTSGRNTGELFFGEGSRLTVL.

This clone was seen a single time. This rearrangement joins TRBV5-4 to TRBJ2-1, with TRBD2 identical over 8 bases. The germline gives CDR1 SGHNT, CDR2 YYREEE (reference sequence). The CDR3 has 16 residues. The V gene end was trimmed by 3 bases and the J gene end by 0 bases; junction bases not matched to a gene: 5. DNA of the CDR3: TGTGCCAGCAGCTCCCCCGGGACTAGCTCCTACAATGAGCAGTTCTTC. Its translation: CASSSPGTSSYNEQFF.

CDR3 region: CASSQRGWSTGELFF. The CDR3 DNA reads as TGTGCCAGCAGCCAACGGGGGTGGAGCACCGGGGAGCTGTTTTTT. The V and J genes are TRBV11-2 and TRBJ2-2; tentatively, D is TRBD2 (6 bases). This CDR3 has 15 residues. The germline CDR1 and CDR2 sequences are SGHAT and FQNNGV. Trimming removed 5 bases at V and 4 bases at J, with 14 bases between.

The V call is TRBV2, the J call TRBJ2-7; no reliable D call. The germline V and J ends were trimmed by 4 bases and 0 bases, with 7 bases remaining between them. The CDR3 has 13 residues. The germline gives CDR1 SNHLY, CDR2 FYNNEI. The CDR3 DNA is TGTGCCAGCAGTGGTATAGTCTCCTACGAGCAGTACTTC. It translates to CASSGIVSYEQYF.

A single count supports this clone. The rearrangement uses TRBV13 and TRBJ2-7; 9 bases match TRBD2. The germline V gene has CDR1 PRHDT and CDR2 FYEKMQ (reference sequence). V trimming: 5 bases; J trimming: 3 bases; junction bases outside the gene matches: 8. CDR3 length equals 15 residues. The CDR3 region has the DNA TGTGCCAGCAGCACGCGGGGGGGGGACCGCTACGAGCAGTACTTC. Amino acids: CASSTRGGDRYEQYF.

The J gene is TRBJ1-5, the V gene TRBV19; D gene unclear. Per the germline V gene, CDR1 is LNHDA and CDR2 is SQIVND (reference sequence). The germline V and J ends were trimmed by 3 bases and 6 bases, with 6 bases remaining between them. The CDR3 is 12 amino acids. The CDR3 DNA reads as TGTGCCAGTAGTATGGGGAGTCAGCCCCAGCATTTT. Translated: CASSMGSQPQHF.

The rearrangement links TRBV19 to TRBJ2-3; TRBD2 might be the D (6 bases). Trimming removed 4 bases from V and 7 bases from J, with 12 bases in between. The germline gives CDR1 LNHDA, CDR2 SQIVND (reference sequence). CDR3 length equals 13 residues. Here the CDR3 reads CASSTPGGYTQYF. In DNA form, the CDR3 reads TGTGCCAGTAGTACACCCGGAGGGTATACGCAGTATTTT.

This rearrangement joins TRBV6-5 to TRBJ1-5; D is unresolved. Trimming shortened V by 9 bases and J by 2 bases, and 11 bases separated the two germline ends. Per germline, CDR1 MNHEY and CDR2 SVGAGI. The CDR3 sequence is 13 residues long. The CDR3 nucleotides are TGTGCCAGTTCCCTCCGCGGCAATCAGCCCCAGCATTTT. This translates into CASSLRGNQPQHF.

The rearrangement uses TRBV5-1 and TRBJ2-3; 10 bases fit TRBD2. Germline V lookup: CDR1 SGHRS, CDR2 YFSETQ. This CDR3 has 17 residues. The V segment lost 0 bases and the J segment 2 bases; nucleotides outside the gene matches: 6. The CDR3 DNA is TGCGCCAGCAGCTTGGTGGGGGGGACTAGCGCCACAGATACGCAGTATTTT. The encoded protein is CASSLVGGTSATDTQYF.

The chain combines TRBV28 with TRBJ2-1, with TRBD2 matching 8 bases. The CDR3 has 15 amino acids. Looked up from germline, CDR1 is MDHEN and CDR2 is SYDVKM. The V segment lost 4 bases and the J segment 6 bases; nucleotides outside the gene matches: 8. For the CDR3, the DNA is TGTGCCAGCAGTTCAGCAAACCGGGAGGGCAATGAGCAGTTCTTC. Protein sequence: CASSSANREGNEQFF.

The rearrangement uses TRBV6-5 and TRBJ2-1; 8 positions agree with TRBD1. CDR1 is MNHEY, CDR2 SVGAGI, per germline. The V gene end was trimmed by 2 bases and the J gene end by 8 bases; junction bases not matched to a gene: 8. The CDR3 is 15 amino acids. CDR3 DNA: TGTGCCAGCAGTTACCGCCAGGGGGCGAAGGATGAGCAGTTCTTC. Translating it yields CASSYRQGAKDEQFF.

A note on this clone: A read error may produce the germline difference seen at one junction end. The chain recombines TRBV7-3 with TRBJ1-1; the match to TRBD1 covers 7 bases. CDR1 SGHTA and CDR2 FQGTGA come from the germline V gene. CDR3 length: 16 residues. CDR3 sequence: CASSITGVVPNTEAFF. The CDR3 DNA sequence: TGTGCCAGCAGCATAACAGGGGTTGTGCCGAACACTGAAGCTTTCTTT.

The rearrangement uses TRBV9 and TRBJ2-1; the match to TRBD2 covers 8 bases. CDR3 length equals 15 residues. Per germline, CDR1 SGDLS and CDR2 YYNGEE. Trimming at V came to 0 bases and at J to 7 bases, leaving 6 bases not matched to a gene. CDR3 nucleotides: TGTGCCAGCAGCGTAGCGTTGCGGGAGGCGAATGAGCAGTTCTTC. Its translation: CASSVALREANEQFF. Using reference TRBV9 and TRBJ2-1 for the parts outside the CDR3, the full variable domain is DSGVTQTPKHLITATGQRVTLRCSPRSGDLSVYWYQQSLDQGLQFLIQYYNGEERAKGNILERFSAQQFPDLHSELNLSSLELGDSALYFCASSVALREANEQFFGPGTRLTVL.

The chain carries TRBV23-1 and TRBJ1-5; no firm D call. TRBV23-1 is annotated as an ORF whose role is uncertain. This CDR3 spans 13 amino acids. Between the trimmed V and J ends, which lost 4 bases and 5 bases, there was a span of 9 bases. The CDR3 coding sequence is TGCGCCAGCAGTCCTCGGGGTGATCAGCCCCAGCATTTT. It specifies CASSPRGDQPQHF.

The chain links TRBV21-1 to TRBJ1-3; the tabulated D call, TRBD1, remains unverified against the DNA. TRBV21-1 is labeled a pseudogene. This CDR3 contains 15 residues. The CDR3 region has the DNA TGTGCCAGCAGCAAATCCGTCAGGGCTGGAAACACCATATATTTT. The encoded protein is CASSKSVRAGNTIYF.

The chain combines TRBV28 with TRBJ2-5, with D maybe TRBD1 (5 bases). Germline values: CDR1 MDHEN, CDR2 SYDVKM. The CDR3 has 10 residues. With 8 bases removed from V and 5 bases from J, the gap between germline ends came to 6 bases. In DNA form, the CDR3 reads TGTGCCAGCTCAGGGGAGACCCAGTACTTC. Protein sequence: CASSGETQYF.

The chain employs TRBV6-1 and TRBJ1-4, with TRBD1 matching 8 bases. The CDR3 has 16 amino acids. With V trimmed by 2 bases and J by 8 bases, 10 bases remained unmatched. In germline, CDR1 is MNHNS, CDR2 SASEGT. CDR3 loop: CASSEQGTGSWEKLFF. Here the CDR3 DNA reads TGTGCCAGCAGTGAACAAGGGACAGGTTCTTGGGAAAAACTGTTTTTT.

The J gene is TRBJ2-7, the V gene TRBV19; 8 bases line up with TRBD2. The CDR3 is 18 amino acids. Trimming took 5 bases from V and 5 from J; bases not matched to a gene: 20. CDR1 is LNHDA, CDR2 SQIVND, per germline (reference sequence). CDR3 bases: TGTGCCAGTAGTCACACCCCGTTGGCGGGGGGCCTGAGTAACGAGCAGTACTTC. This translates into CASSHTPLAGGLSNEQYF.

This clone was detected only once. The chain uses TRBV5-1 and TRBJ2-7, with D unresolved. The germline V gene encodes CDR1 SGHRS and CDR2 YFSETQ. There are 12 residues in the CDR3. V was cut by 1 base and J by 3 bases, with 5 bases left in between. CDR3 sequence: CASSLTVYEQYF. The CDR3 nucleotides read TGCGCCAGCAGCTTGACAGTCTACGAGCAGTACTTC. The variable domain in full, with the rest retrieved from reference TRBV5-1 and TRBJ2-7, is KAGVTQTPRYLIKTRGQQVTLSCSPISGHRSVSWYQQTPGQGLQFLFEYFSETQRNKGNFPGRFSGRQFSNSRSEMNVSTLELGDSALYLCASSLTVYEQYFGPGTRLTVT.

The chain combines TRBV28 with TRBJ1-2; 9 positions agree with TRBD1. Looked up from germline, CDR1 is MDHEN and CDR2 is SYDVKM. Germline trimming cut 3 bases from V and 6 bases from J; bases unmatched to any gene: 5. The CDR3 extends over 14 amino acids. CDR3 in amino acids: CASSFGDRENGYTF. The CDR3 nucleotides read TGTGCCAGCAGTTTTGGGGACAGGGAGAATGGCTACACCTTC.

The rearrangement links TRBV5-1 to TRBJ2-7; possibly TRBD1 for D (6 bases). Trimming stripped 4 bases from V and 4 bases from J, with 9 bases between. The germline gives CDR1 SGHRS, CDR2 YFSETQ. CDR3 length: 12 amino acids. The CDR3 loop reads CASSVQGYEQYF. CDR3 in DNA: TGCGCCAGCAGCGTGCAGGGGTACGAGCAGTACTTC.

V is TRBV29-1 and J is TRBJ2-5, with D unresolved. The CDR3 loop spans 14 amino acids. The ends were cut back, 4 bases at V and 2 bases at J, with 14 bases in the middle. The germline V gene has CDR1 SQVTM and CDR2 ANQGSEA. The CDR3 nucleotides read TGCAGCGTTGGGAACAGCTTCCCGCAAGAGACCCAGTACTTC. It yields the protein CSVGNSFPQETQYF.

The chain employs TRBV6-5 and TRBJ2-5; 9 bases match TRBD1. V dropped 6 bases and J dropped 2; count of bases not matched to a gene: 4. CDR1 is MNHEY, CDR2 SVGAGI, per germline. CDR3 size: 14 residues. CDR3 nucleotide sequence: TGTGCCAGCAGGGACAGGGGCGGTCAAGAGACCCAGTACTTC. This translates into CASRDRGGQETQYF.

The J gene is TRBJ1-5, the V gene TRBV10-3; D possibly corresponds to TRBD1 (5 bases). V was cut by 3 bases and J by 0 bases, with 9 bases left in between. This CDR3 is 15 amino acids long. The germline gives CDR1 ENHRY, CDR2 SYGVKD. The CDR3 spells CAISDGGNSNQPQHF. The CDR3 DNA reads as TGTGCCATCAGTGACGGGGGAAATAGCAATCAGCCCCAGCATTTT.